Presented here are 27 T cell receptor beta chains from one specimen sequenced in a study of T cell responses to AZD1222 COVID-19 vaccine. Sequencing used immunoSEQ multiplex PCR; TCRdb keeps in-frame clones, though not all of them. Of 150,000 to 200,000 clones listed, 85% to 95% are singletons. The material sequenced was peripheral blood, taken on day 0 of AZD1222 vaccination. The receptors shown here come from an adult in good health.

Only one count was recorded for this clone. This chain connects TRBV27 to TRBJ1-5; D unclear. In germline, CDR1 is MNHEY, CDR2 SMNVEV (reference sequence). Trimming removed 4 bases at V and 6 bases at J, with 10 bases between. CDR3 length: 13 residues. The DNA for the CDR3 is TGTGCCAGCAGTTCCCGGGGAGGTCAGCCCCAGCATTTT. Translating gives CASSSRGGQPQHF.

V is TRBV15 and J is TRBJ2-7, with unresolved D. The germline CDR1 and CDR2 sequences are LNHNV and YYDKDF (reference sequence). CDR3 length equals 15 residues. Trimming left V 0 bases short and J 2 bases short, with 11 bases between. CDR3 in DNA: TGTGCCACCAGCAGAGATCAGCTCGGAGCCTACGAGCAGTACTTC. Protein: CATSRDQLGAYEQYF.

The CDR3: CAWSAETQYF. DNA for the CDR3: TGTGCCTGGAGTGCAGAGACCCAGTACTTC. The gene calls are TRBV30 and TRBJ2-5, with no clear D. V was cut by 1 base and J by 4 bases, with 1 base left in between. The CDR3 runs 10 residues. CDR1 is GTSNPN, CDR2 SVGIG, per germline (reference sequence).

This sequence joins TRBV7-2 and TRBJ2-1, with a tentative D call TRBD1 (6 bases). The CDR3 spans 15 residues. From germline, CDR1 is SGHTA and CDR2 FQGNSA. V was pared by 2 bases and J by 10 bases, with 18 bases between. CDR3 nucleotide sequence: TGTGCCAGCAGCTTAAGACAGGCGGGCGACTCGGAGCAGTTCTTC. It translates to CASSLRQAGDSEQFF.

The J gene is TRBJ1-5, the V gene TRBV12-3 or TRBV12-4, with D unclear. CDR3 size: 13 residues. The V gene lost 4 bases and the J gene lost 3 bases, with 7 bases spanning the gap. The CDR3 loop reads CASSYLDNQPQHF. The CDR3 nucleotides read TGTGCCAGCAGTTACCTTGACAATCAGCCCCAGCATTTT.

V is TRBV27 and J is TRBJ1-1, with 9 bases matching TRBD1. The CDR3 covers 14 residues. Germline V gives CDR1 MNHEY, CDR2 SMNVEV (reference sequence). J lost 1 base, V lost 9 bases, and 6 bases had no gene match. The chain's CDR3 is CASNRGLENTEAFF. The CDR3 DNA reads TGTGCCAGTAACAGGGGGCTTGAGAACACTGAAGCTTTCTTT.

J is TRBJ2-3 and V is TRBV10-3; D perhaps matches TRBD1 (5 bases). The V gene lost 7 bases and the J gene lost 0 bases, with 11 bases spanning the gap. Germline lookup yields CDR1 ENHRY and CDR2 SYGVKD. The CDR3 is made up of 14 amino acids. The CDR3 sequence is CAITRQPSTDTQYF. The CDR3 region has the DNA TGTGCCATCACCCGACAGCCGAGCACAGATACGCAGTATTTT.

The chain recombines TRBV5-4 with TRBJ1-1, with TRBD1 matching 11 bases. The V and J ends lost 2 bases and 4 bases, in that order; junction bases with no gene match: 1. CDR1 and CDR2 (germline): SGHNT, YYREEE (reference sequence). The CDR3 covers 14 residues. The CDR3 bases are TGTGCCAGCAGCTTCGGACAGGGGGCCACTGAAGCTTTCTTT. This encodes CASSFGQGATEAFF. Looking up the rest from reference TRBV5-4 and TRBJ1-1 gives the full variable domain: ETGVTQSPTHLIKTRGQQVTLRCSSQSGHNTVSWYQQALGQGPQFIFQYYREEENGRGNFPPRFSGLQFPNYSSELNVNALELDDSALYLCASSFGQGATEAFFGQGTRLTVV.

The V gene is TRBV4-3, the J gene TRBJ1-3; D is ambiguous. CDR3 length: 13 residues. With 2 bases removed from V and 3 bases from J, the gap between germline ends came to 5 bases. Per germline, CDR1 LGHNA and CDR2 YSLEER. The CDR3 nucleotides read TGCGCCAGCAGCCAACTTAGTGGAAACACCATATATTTT. It specifies CASSQLSGNTIYF.

The chain couples TRBV4-2 to TRBJ2-1; D is uncertain. CDR1 is LGHNA and CDR2 is YNFKEQ in the germline V gene. V dropped 0 bases and J dropped 6 bases, with 12 bases sitting between them. The CDR3 covers 15 residues. The CDR3 loop reads CASSQDNYRPNEQFF. CDR3 bases: TGTGCCAGCAGCCAAGATAACTACCGCCCCAATGAGCAGTTCTTC.

This chain links TRBV6-4 with TRBJ2-1; D tentatively fits TRBD1 or TRBD2 (5 bases each). CDR3 length equals 15 residues. V lost 2 bases, J lost 5 bases, and 13 bases lay in between. Germline V lookup: CDR1 MRHNA, CDR2 SNTAGT. The CDR3 loop is CASSDGVRGDNEQFF. CDR3 in DNA: TGTGCCAGCAGTGACGGGGTCAGAGGGGACAATGAGCAGTTCTTC.

This chain joins TRBV24-1 and TRBJ1-2; D not resolved. The germline V gene encodes CDR1 KGHDR and CDR2 SFDVKD. The CDR3 runs 13 residues. V was shortened by 9 bases and J by 0 bases, with 10 bases between the two germline ends. The CDR3 here is CATVFRANYGYTF. Here the CDR3 DNA reads TGTGCCACCGTCTTCCGAGCTAACTATGGCTACACCTTC.

The chain is built from TRBV29-1 and TRBJ1-4, with 8 bases that match TRBD1. CDR3 length equals 17 residues. V lost 4 bases, J lost 10 bases, and 20 bases stayed unmatched. Looked up from germline, CDR1 is SQVTM and CDR2 is ANQGSEA. Here the CDR3 reads CSVGVERETGDVRKLFF. In DNA form, the CDR3 reads TGCAGCGTTGGAGTCGAACGGGAGACAGGGGATGTCCGAAAACTGTTTTTT.

The V and J genes are TRBV7-9 and TRBJ2-1; 8 bases are shared with TRBD2. Trimming at V came to 5 bases and at J to 3 bases, leaving 6 bases not matched to a gene. The CDR3 totals 15 residues. CDR1 and CDR2 (germline): SEHNR, FQNEAQ (reference sequence). The CDR3 coding sequence is TGTGCCAGCAGCCTCGGGGGGGTAGACTACAATGAGCAGTTCTTC. Its protein product is CASSLGGVDYNEQFF.

This clone was detected only once. The chain recombines TRBV19 with TRBJ2-3; 11 bases line up with TRBD2. The germline gives CDR1 LNHDA, CDR2 SQIVND (reference sequence). The CDR3 consists of 18 residues. The trim removed 6 bases at V and 2 bases at J, leaving 13 bases unmatched. CDR3 amino acids: CASSVTSGSLPPTDTQYF. As DNA, the CDR3 is TGTGCCAGTAGCGTTACTAGCGGGAGTTTGCCCCCCACAGATACGCAGTATTTT.

The chain links TRBV12-5 to TRBJ2-5; 7 bases agree with TRBD1. V was pared by 6 bases and J by 2 bases, with 9 bases of the junction left unmatched. Looked up from germline, CDR1 is LGHNT and CDR2 is FRNRAP. This CDR3 is 15 amino acids long. This CDR3 is CASGRIGTAQETQYF. The CDR3 DNA sequence: TGTGCTAGTGGCCGGATTGGGACAGCACAAGAGACCCAGTACTTC.

The gene calls are TRBV11-2 and TRBJ2-7; 7 bases agree with TRBD1. The J segment lost 3 bases and the V segment lost 5 bases, leaving 7 bases of the junction unmatched. CDR1 and CDR2 (germline): SGHAT, FQNNGV. This CDR3 region has 14 residues. CDR3 sequence reads: CASSIGQVIYEQYF. The CDR3 DNA reads TGTGCCAGCAGCATAGGACAGGTTATCTACGAGCAGTACTTC.

This clone was seen once. The chain combines TRBV5-4 with TRBJ2-5; 8 bases map to TRBD1. The CDR3 loop spans 16 amino acids. Germline CDR1 reads SGHNT; CDR2 reads YYREEE (reference sequence). Trimming at V came to 7 bases and at J to 4 bases, leaving 15 bases not matched to a gene. The CDR3 sequence: CASGRALQGVRETQYF. The CDR3 DNA follows: TGTGCCAGCGGGCGGGCGTTACAGGGGGTCCGAGAGACCCAGTACTTC.

The genes are TRBV6-5 and TRBJ1-4; D may be TRBD1 (5 bases). From germline, CDR1 is MNHEY and CDR2 SVGAGI. The CDR3 extends over 14 amino acids. V was trimmed by 0 bases and J by 8 bases, leaving 10 bases between them. The CDR3 DNA sequence: TGTGCCAGCAGTTACTCTCCAGGGAAGGAAAAACTGTTTTTT. This gives the protein CASSYSPGKEKLFF.

This chain connects TRBV28 to TRBJ1-3; no reliable D call. The CDR3 sequence is 11 residues long. Looked up from germline, CDR1 is MDHEN and CDR2 is SYDVKM. V lost 6 bases to trimming and J lost 8 bases, with 8 bases between them. The CDR3 is CASSREDTIYF. DNA for the CDR3: TGTGCCAGCAGCCGTGAGGACACCATATATTTT. Full variable domain (missing parts from reference TRBV28 and TRBJ1-3): DVKVTQSSRYLVKRTGEKVFLECVQDMDHENMFWYRQDPGLGLRLIYFSYDVKMKEKGDIPEGYSVSREKKERFSLILESASTNQTSMYLCASSREDTIYFGEGSWLTVV.

This clone was seen more than once but under ten times. CDR3 sequence (DNA): TGCGCCAGCAGCACCCTGGGGGACATCAAGGGGCGGTACGAGCAGTACTTC. Its translation is CASSTLGDIKGRYEQYF. V usage is TRBV5-1 and J usage is TRBJ2-7; possible D gene TRBD1, 6 bases. V dropped 4 bases and J dropped 4 bases, with 24 bases sitting between them. This CDR3 is 17 amino acids long. The germline CDR1 and CDR2 sequences are SGHRS and YFSETQ.

This rearrangement joins TRBV21-1 to TRBJ1-3. TRBV21-1 is a pseudogene segment. This CDR3 spans 17 amino acids. DNA of the CDR3: TGTGCCAGCAGCAAAGGATTTCCGACGGACTCTGGAAACACCATATATTTT. Encoded protein: CASSKGFPTDSGNTIYF.

The chain joins TRBV2 to TRBJ1-5; D remains unclear. CDR3 length equals 13 residues. V was pared by 10 bases and J by 6 bases, with 16 bases between. Germline values: CDR1 SNHLY, CDR2 FYNNEI. CDR3 nucleotides: TGTGCCAACCAGGACCGCCTTGGTCAGCCCCAGCATTTT. The encoded protein is CANQDRLGQPQHF.

This chain joins TRBV13 and TRBJ2-1; TRBD2 might be the D (5 bases). Germline assignment: CDR1 PRHDT and CDR2 FYEKMQ (reference sequence). Trimming took off 5 bases at V and 4 bases at J, with 12 bases between the two ends. CDR3 size: 14 residues. CDR3 nucleotide sequence: TGTGCCAGCAGCCCGGAGGCCGCGTACAATGAGCAGTTCTTC. Amino acid sequence: CASSPEAAYNEQFF.

The chain joins TRBV2 to TRBJ2-3, with 10 nucleotides matching TRBD2. CDR3 length: 17 amino acids. Trimming cost V 1 base and J 0 bases; bases outside gene matches: 4. Germline V gene lookup returns CDR1 SNHLY and CDR2 FYNNEI. Written as DNA, the CDR3 is TGTGCCAGCAGTGAAGGAGCGGGAGGGCCTAGCACAGATACGCAGTATTTT. Translated, it gives CASSEGAGGPSTDTQYF.

The chain is built from TRBV7-2 and TRBJ2-3; 8 bases align to TRBD2. V gave up 1 base and J gave up 12 bases; unmatched junction bases: 9. CDR3 length: 14 residues. Germline CDR1 SGHTA, CDR2 FQGNSA. The CDR3 DNA sequence: TGTGCCAGCAGCTTAGAGACCATCCGGACTAGCCAGTATTTT. Its protein product is CASSLETIRTSQYF.

This rearrangement joins TRBV7-3 to TRBJ2-1, with a weak D call TRBD2 (7 bases). Germline lookup yields CDR1 SGHTA and CDR2 FQGTGA. The CDR3 has 16 amino acids. V lost 1 base and J lost 2, with 12 bases in between. The CDR3 DNA reads TGTGCCAGCAGCTTAATGGGCGGGGGCCCCTACAATGAGCAGTTCTTC. Its protein product is CASSLMGGGPYNEQFF.